Shown below are 4 T cell receptor beta chains from a single sample sequenced in a study of T cells in Graves' hyperthyroidism and ophthalmopathy. Using RNA transcripts as the source, TCR beta CDR3 regions were amplified. The HTBI primer set served for first-round RT-PCR of the TCR CDR3. TCRdb re-derived calls from the multiplex PCR reads in MiXCR, one entry per CDR3 protein. The sample lists about 760,000 distinct CDR3 sequences, around a third seen once, with more than 25% in the top ten. Sequences were obtained from blood. These TCRs come from a woman in her forties with Graves' hyperthyroidism.

The chain couples TRBV29-1 to TRBJ2-7, with 10 nucleotides matching TRBD2. CDR3 length equals 14 residues. V was clipped by 4 bases and J by 7 bases; unmatched bases: 10. Germline assignment: CDR1 SQVTM and CDR2 ANQGSEA. The CDR3 is CSVVSGGAKYEQYF. DNA for the CDR3: TGCAGCGTTGTGAGCGGGGGGGCCAAGTATGAGCAGTACTTC.

The V and J genes are TRBV7-9 and TRBJ1-3; no firm D call. The CDR3 is 13 residues long. Per the germline V gene, CDR1 is SEHNR and CDR2 is FQNEAQ (reference sequence). Trimming cost V 5 bases and J 9 bases, with 14 bases left between them. CDR3 in amino acids: CASSGSSGGTIYF. The CDR3 DNA is TGTGCCAGCAGCGGGAGTAGCGGTGGCACCATATATTTT.

The rearrangement joins TRBV7-2 to TRBJ1-1; D gene unclear. Trimming removed 5 bases from V and 0 bases from J, with 13 bases in between. The CDR3 totals 15 residues. Germline assignment: CDR1 SGHTA and CDR2 FQGNSA. CDR3 protein: CASSSCGGVNTEAFF. The CDR3 region has the DNA TGTGCCAGCAGCAGCTGCGGCGGAGTGAACACTGAAGCTTTCTTT.

This clonotype has just a few counts. The genes are TRBV6-6 and TRBJ2-7; weak D call: TRBD2 (7 bases). Germline values: CDR1 MNHNY, CDR2 SVGAGI (reference sequence). This CDR3 contains 14 residues. Between the trimmed V and J ends, which lost 7 bases and 5 bases, there was a span of 18 bases. DNA of the CDR3: TGTGCCAGCACCCTGACAGGCCGGGGGGACGAGCAGTACTTC. It specifies CASTLTGRGDEQYF.